This T cell receptor (beta chain) is drawn from a study of CD8+CD57+ T cells in acquired aplastic anemia (dated by TCRdb to 2016 to 2019). About the full investigation: On average, sorted CD4+ and CD8+ cells yielded around 3.5 ug of extracted DNA, with a range of roughly 0.18 to 27.4 ug. A CD8+CD57+ expansion meant a frequency higher than the mean frequency seen in healthy subjects.

Expansion of CD8+CD57+ cells had been shown by flow cytometry in the patients chosen for sequencing. Severe acquired aplastic anemia was diagnosed in all patients according to International Study of Aplastic Anemia and Agranulocytosis and Camitta criteria. At the time blood was sampled, none of the patients had received any therapy. The study deep-sequenced TCR repertoires of sorted CD4+ and CD8+ blood T cells from severe aplastic anemia patients and healthy subjects. Patients were enrolled in the USA under clinicaltrials.gov protocols 00001620, 01623167, 00001397, 00071045, 00081523 and 00961064. Ficoll-Paque density gradient centrifugation was used to isolate peripheral blood mononuclear cells. Before DNA was extracted, CD4+ and CD8+ T cells were sorted using either FACS or magnetic beads. General findings and caveats noted by the study authors: Although under 35 CD8+ CDR3 sequences were shared by patients and controls, these sequences appeared highly expressed in patients and within the immunodominant clones of patients. CD8+ Simpson's diversity did not differ significantly between patients and healthy controls (P=0.060).

Profiling of TCR beta VDJ combinations and CDR3 sequences used genomic DNA as the template. An Illumina HiSeq 2000 was the platform used for TCR repertoire sequencing. Processing in the source paper ran as follows. Repertoire assessment relied on Simpson's diversity index, CDR3 size and DJ length profiles, and TRBV/TRBJ rearrangement plots. The most abundant DNA sequence in the deep sequencing data was taken as the immunodominant clone. CDR3 amino acid sequences were checked for sharing between subjects and were compared against published repertoires and the VDJdb database. The public reads were quality trimmed at Q25 with fastp and then assembled into clones with MiXCR by TCRdb, keeping productive beta chains. Under each unique CDR3 protein, matching rows form one entry showing the most common genes and DNA. In this record, the V and J calls reflect TCRdb's handling and not the investigators' own analysis. In all, the sample holds 400,000 to 600,000 distinct CDR3 sequences, and 25% to 40% of those were seen once. Together, the top ten hold 0.82% of the sample.

With regard to this clonotype: Its binding antigen is unknown. The record has no base qualities; no much larger clone is one base away.

After removal of 0 bases from V and 2 bases from J, the junction retains 14 bases not matched to a gene. Including cysteine and phenylalanine, the CDR3 has 20 amino acids. Of all the DNA, just the CDR3 is kept, 60 bases in frame from base 1. According to the germline V gene (reference sequence), CDR1 reads SGHAT and CDR2 reads FQDESV. The specimen sequenced was sorted CD4+, CD8+, or CD8+CD57+ T cells (not recorded which) from PBMCs. This TCR was sampled from a human donor with aplastic anemia. This chain joins TRBV11-1 to TRBJ2-3; TRBD2 matches 10 bases in the middle. The DNA sequence is given as TGTGCCAGCAGCTTAGCCCGATTCCTCAGCGGGAGGGCGGACACAGATACGCAGTATTTT. It translates as CASSLARFLSGRADTDTQYF. This CDR3, with the reference TRBV11-1 and TRBJ2-3 proteins standing in past its ends, gives the full variable domain EAEVAQSPRYKITEKSQAVAFWCDPISGHATLYWYRQILGQGPELLVQFQDESVVDDSQLPKDRFSAERLKGVDSTLKIQPAELGDSAMYLCASSLARFLSGRADTDTQYFGPGTRLTVL.